These 12 T cell receptor beta chains originate from one sample sequenced in a study of cytomegalovirus exposure and HLA in healthy donors. Some clones are missing from TCRdb's copy, which holds only in-frame ones; the method was immunoSEQ multiplex PCR. The sample holds some 170,000 clones, around nine tenths seen once. The material sequenced was PBMCs. The receptors originated from a man aged 18 to 30 in good health and CMV-seropositive.

The rearrangement links TRBV2 to TRBJ1-4, with a possible D match to TRBD1 (5 bases). This CDR3 has 16 residues. Germline loops: CDR1 SNHLY, CDR2 FYNNEI. V dropped 1 base and J dropped 3 bases, with 12 bases sitting between them. As DNA, the CDR3 is TGTGCCAGCAGTGAAGATTCGCAGGGTTCTAATGAAAAACTGTTTTTT. Translated, it gives CASSEDSQGSNEKLFF.

A note on this clone: The identical CDR3 is also encoded by other nucleotide sequences in the sample. The chain joins TRBV2 to TRBJ1-2, with D possibly TRBD1 on 6 matching bases. The CDR3 totals 12 residues. Trimming pared 4 bases from V and 6 bases from J, leaving 9 bases between. Germline V gene lookup returns CDR1 SNHLY and CDR2 FYNNEI. The CDR3 sequence is CASSAQGDGYTF. In DNA form, the CDR3 reads TGTGCCAGCAGTGCACAGGGTGATGGCTACACCTTC.

Written as DNA, the CDR3 is TGTGCCAGCAGCGTAGGAAGGTTGGCTAGCGGGGGCGCGGAGACCCAGTACTTC. Translating it yields CASSVGRLASGGAETQYF. The chain links TRBV9 to TRBJ2-5; 10 bases align to TRBD2. Germline trimming cut 0 bases from V and 5 bases from J; bases unmatched to any gene: 13. Germline V lookup: CDR1 SGDLS, CDR2 YYNGEE. CDR3 length: 18 amino acids.

This sequence joins TRBV14 and TRBJ1-5; D perhaps matches TRBD1 (6 bases). V lost 1 base and J 2 bases, leaving 6 bases between the germline ends. The CDR3 has 14 amino acids. Germline V gene data show CDR1 as SGHDN and CDR2 as FVKESK. CDR3 DNA: TGTGCCAGCAGCCAAGGGGGGCGCAATCAGCCCCAGCATTTT. It translates to CASSQGGRNQPQHF.

This chain joins TRBV5-4 and TRBJ2-2; 7 positions agree with TRBD1. The CDR3 has 18 amino acids. The germline CDR1 and CDR2 sequences are SGHNT and YYREEE (reference sequence). V shed 3 bases, J shed 0 bases, and the junction held 11 bases outside the gene matches. In nucleotides, the CDR3 is TGTGCCAGCAGCTCTGGAGGACCAGGGGGACCGAACACCGGGGAGCTGTTTTTT. Translating it yields CASSSGGPGGPNTGELFF.

The CDR3, as DNA: TGTGCCAGCAGCCCGTGGGACAAAATTTCTTCACCCCTCCACTTT. Residues: CASSPWDKISSPLHF. V is TRBV9 and J is TRBJ1-6; the D gene is possibly TRBD1 (6 bases). The ends were cut back, 4 bases at V and 9 bases at J, with 17 bases in the middle. The CDR3 has 15 amino acids. The germline V gene has CDR1 SGDLS and CDR2 YYNGEE.

The rearrangement joins TRBV5-5 to TRBJ2-7, with 7 positions matching TRBD2. With 7 bases clipped from V and 2 bases from J, the junction kept 6 bases outside the gene matches. From germline, CDR1 is SGHKS and CDR2 YYEKEE (reference sequence). The length of the CDR3 is 13 residues. For the CDR3, the DNA is TGTGCCAGCTGGGAGGGCGTAGCCTACGAGCAGTACTTC. Amino acids: CASWEGVAYEQYF.

The chain couples TRBV2 to TRBJ1-4; 11 nucleotides align to TRBD1. V gave up 8 bases and J gave up 7 bases; unmatched junction bases: 3. Germline assignment: CDR1 SNHLY and CDR2 FYNNEI. This CDR3 spans 13 amino acids. The CDR3 nucleotides read TGTGCCAGCGCCGGGACAGGGGGTGAAAAACTGTTTTTT. This translates into CASAGTGGEKLFF. Together with reference TRBV2 and TRBJ1-4, the CDR3 gives the full variable domain: EPEVTQTPSHQVTQMGQEVILRCVPISNHLYFYWYRQILGQKVEFLVSFYNNEISEKSEIFDDQFSVERPDGSNFTLKIRSTKLEDSAMYFCASAGTGGEKLFFGSGTQLSVL.

In the case of this clone: The sample has other DNA sequences that encode this CDR3 too. The chain couples TRBV4-2 to TRBJ2-7, with 9 bases aligning to TRBD1. The CDR3 is 15 residues long. Per germline, CDR1 LGHNA and CDR2 YNFKEQ. The V and J ends lost 1 base and 0 bases, in that order; junction bases with no gene match: 1. The CDR3 reads CASSQGGQGSYEQYF. DNA of the CDR3: TGTGCCAGCAGCCAAGGGGGACAGGGCTCCTACGAGCAGTACTTC.

Here the CDR3 reads CASSQAEYEQYF. CDR3 in DNA: TGTGCCAGCAGCCAGGCAGAATACGAGCAGTACTTC. V gene TRBV4-2 combines with J gene TRBJ2-7; D uncertain. CDR3 length: 12 residues. V lost 3 bases and J lost 4, with 7 bases in between. Germline V gene lookup returns CDR1 LGHNA and CDR2 YNFKEQ.

CDR3 in amino acids: CASSFMGGAMNTEAFF. In nucleotides, the CDR3 is TGTGCCAGCAGTTTTATGGGGGGGGCTATGAACACTGAAGCTTTCTTT. The J gene is TRBJ1-1, the V gene TRBV7-2; D perhaps matches TRBD1 (6 bases). The CDR3 contains 16 residues. Germline V gives CDR1 SGHTA, CDR2 FQGNSA. V lost 6 bases, J lost 0 bases, and 17 bases lay in between.

This sequence joins TRBV7-3 and TRBJ2-2; D is uncertain. The CDR3 extends over 16 amino acids. Germline loops: CDR1 SGHTA, CDR2 FQGTGA. V lost 3 bases and J 1 base, leaving 12 bases between the germline ends. The CDR3 DNA reads TGTGCCAGCAGCTTTGGCCCAATACAGAACACCGGGGAGCTGTTTTTT. Amino acids: CASSFGPIQNTGELFF.